The 30 T cell receptor beta chains below come from one sample, sequenced in a study of tumor-infiltrating lymphocytes in primary liver carcinoma. Unsorted bulk tissue, roughly 19-33 mg of it, served as the source for co-extraction of RNA and DNA. TCR beta cDNA was reverse-transcribed from roughly 0.45 ug of total RNA. The reaction used a constant-region primer and ProtoScript II reverse transcriptase. Three nested multiplex PCR rounds, a slightly modified ARM-PCR method, built the TCR beta libraries. For around 11 cycles apiece, the opening two PCR rounds ran with TRBV1-TRBV30 forward primers and a C-beta reverse primer. MiXCR, applied by TCRdb to the multiplex PCR reads, yields one record per CDR3 protein. The data show 50,000 or so distinct CDR3 sequences, around 82% seen once. Input material: liver tumor tissue from sampling region 5. Subset here: tumor region T5, tumor centre. The receptors were sampled from a man aged 35-49 years with primary liver carcinoma and hepatitis B virus infection.

As concerns this clonotype: A read error may account for a junction end that differs from germline. The chain combines TRBV11-1 with TRBJ2-3; D possibly matches TRBD1 or TRBD2 (5 bases each). The CDR3 runs to 19 residues. From germline, CDR1 is SGHAT and CDR2 FQDESV (reference sequence). As DNA, the CDR3 is TGTGACAGCAGCTCTGGGGGAAGCTGTGTTGGAGCCCGCACAGATACGCGGTATTTT. Translation: CDSSSGGSCVGARTDTRYF.

Turning to this clonotype: The junction and the germline gene differ at one end; a read error may be behind it. The chain carries TRBV6-1 and TRBJ2-5; the D gene is possibly TRBD1 (6 bases). This CDR3 is built from 18 residues. Per germline, CDR1 MNHNS and CDR2 SASEGT. CDR3 sequence reads: CVSRENLMGAAVGETQYF. CDR3 DNA: TGTGTCAGCCGTGAAAATTTAATGGGGGCAGCCGTTGGAGAGACCCAGTACTTC.

A remark on this clonotype: Compared with germline, one end of the junction differs, possibly owing to a read error. This chain links TRBV11-2 with TRBJ2-7; D is possibly TRBD1 (6 bases). This CDR3 has 15 residues. Per the germline V gene, CDR1 is SGHAT and CDR2 is FQNNGV. This CDR3 is CARSLRWTEENEQYF. The CDR3, as DNA: TGTGCCAGGAGCCTACGATGGACAGAGGAAAACGAGCAGTATTTC.

Points on this clonotype: This CDR3 is missing its conserved last phenylalanine or tryptophan, likely due to a read error. The rearrangement links TRBV11-1 to TRBJ2-4; TRBD2 matches 12 bases. The CDR3 length is 17 residues. J lost 4 bases, V lost 3 bases, and 7 bases had no gene match. The germline gives CDR1 SGHAT, CDR2 FQDESV (reference sequence). The CDR3 protein is CASSFPWTSGTKNIQYL. CDR3 sequence (DNA): TGTGCCAGCAGCTTCCCCTGGACTAGCGGGACTAAAAACATTCAGTACTTA.

Details on this clonotype: A much larger clone lies one base from this, so it may be a read error. The chain couples TRBV5-1 to TRBJ2-2, with TRBD2 identical over 12 bases. The CDR3 has 16 residues. V trimming: 4 bases; J trimming: 4 bases; junction bases outside the gene matches: 5. The V gene's germline CDR1 is SGHRS and CDR2 YFSETQ. The DNA for the CDR3 is TGCGCCAGCAGCATAGGACTAGCGGGACGCACCGGGGAGCTGTTTTTT. It yields the protein CASSIGLAGRTGELFF.

Remarks on this clonotype: One junction end does not reproduce the germline sequence, and a read error may be involved. V gene TRBV14 combines with J gene TRBJ2-1; D possibly corresponds to TRBD2 (5 bases). The CDR3 contains 15 residues. CDR1 and CDR2 from the germline V gene are SGHDN and FVKESK. The CDR3 spells CASRAVGGSYNVQFF. The CDR3 region has the DNA TGTGCAAGCCGCGCGGTAGGAGGAAGCTACAATGTGCAGTTCTTC.

This clonotype was detected only a few times. The rearrangement uses TRBV6-5 and TRBJ2-3; 9 bases are shared with TRBD2. Germline values: CDR1 MNHEY, CDR2 SVGAGI. This CDR3 comprises 15 residues. J lost 5 bases, V lost 7 bases, and 10 bases had no gene match. DNA for the CDR3: TGTGCCAGCAACCCAGGACTAGCGAGAGTAGATACGCAGTATTTT. Amino acids: CASNPGLARVDTQYF.

Comment on this clonotype: Being one base from a much bigger clone, this may be a read error. V is TRBV10-2 and J is TRBJ1-2; D gene unclear. The CDR3 runs 13 residues. CDR1 and CDR2 from the germline V gene are WSHSY and SAAADI. The CDR3 loop reads CASSFLKNYGCTF. The CDR3 nucleotides are TGCGCCAGCAGTTTCCTAAAGAACTATGGCTGCACCTTC.

By its share, this clonotype is medium-sized. The rearrangement joins TRBV4-3 to TRBJ2-1; D call uncertain. V was clipped by 3 bases and J by 5 bases, with 11 bases between them. The CDR3 totals 14 residues. CDR1 and CDR2 from the germline V gene are LGHNA and YSLEER. The CDR3 nucleotides are TGCGCCAGCAGCCAGGGCAGGACCAACAATGAGCAGTTCTTC. Translation: CASSQGRTNNEQFF.

Details on this clonotype: The junction shows a germline mismatch at one end, possibly a read error. The chain is built from TRBV11-1 and TRBJ2-4; TRBD2 matches 7 bases. Germline V gene lookup returns CDR1 SGHAT and CDR2 FQDESV (reference sequence). The CDR3 runs 17 residues. CDR3 in amino acids: CTSSFPGTSGTINIQYF. Here the CDR3 DNA reads TGTACCAGCAGCTTTCCCGGAACAAGCGGGACCATAAACATTCAGTACTTC.

This clonotype has only one observation. The rearrangement uses TRBV20-1 and TRBJ2-3, with 9 bases identical to TRBD2. This CDR3 comprises 15 residues. The germline V gene encodes CDR1 DFQATT and CDR2 SNEGSKA (reference sequence). V gave up 5 bases and J gave up 3 bases; unmatched junction bases: 9. The CDR3 nucleotides read TGCAGTGCTCCCTCGGGGCGGGAGGGAACAGATACGCAGTATTTT. This translates into CSAPSGREGTDTQYF.

To note about this clonotype: The junction departs from germline at one end; a sequencing error may be responsible. The chain uses TRBV10-2 and TRBJ2-3, with TRBD2 matching over 9 bases. The germline V gene has CDR1 WSHSY and CDR2 SAAADI. CDR3 length: 17 residues. The DNA of the CDR3 is TGCACCAGCGGTGAGTTACAGGGACTAGCTAGCACGGATACGCAGTATTTT. This sequence encodes CTSGELQGLASTDTQYF.

With regard to this clonotype: The germline gene is not matched at one end of the junction; a read error may be the cause. This chain connects TRBV30 to TRBJ2-1, with 7 bases fitting TRBD2. Germline V gene data show CDR1 as GTSNPN and CDR2 as SVGIG (reference sequence). The CDR3 runs to 13 residues. CDR3 in DNA: TGTGCCTGGAGTCCCAGCGGGAACGATGAGCGGTTCTTT. This encodes CAWSPSGNDERFF.

This chain uses TRBV6-2 or TRBV6-3 with TRBJ2-1, with 8 bases fitting TRBD2. Trimming at V came to 5 bases and at J to 10 bases, leaving 10 bases not matched to a gene. CDR1 and CDR2 from the germline V gene are MNHEY and SVGEGT. The CDR3 covers 14 residues. CDR3 DNA sequence: TGTGCCAGCAGTCACCGGAGTAGCGGGGAGGAGCAGTTCTTC. Translating it yields CASSHRSSGEEQFF.

Comment on this clonotype: One end of the junction does not line up with germline, which may come from a read error. The chain has TRBV11-3 and TRBJ2-1; D remains unclear. The V gene's germline CDR1 is SGHNT and CDR2 YENEEA. The CDR3 totals 12 residues. CDR3: CASSLKANEQSF. In DNA, the CDR3 is TGTGCCAGCAGCTTAAAAGCTAATGAGCAGTCCTTC.

In DNA form, the CDR3 reads TGTGCTAGCTGTCGCCGGGGGGGCGAAAACATTCAGTACTTC. Translated, it gives CASCRRGGENIQYF. The chain carries TRBV6-2 or TRBV6-3 and TRBJ2-4, with 8 bases identical to TRBD2. Germline-derived CDR1 and CDR2 are MNHEY and SVGEGT. CDR3 length: 14 amino acids.

This clonotype was picked up many times. The chain combines TRBV7-9 with TRBJ1-6; D is perhaps TRBD1 (6 bases). V lost 7 bases and J 7 bases, leaving 20 bases between the germline ends. The CDR3 spans 16 residues. CDR1 and CDR2 (germline): SEHNR, FQNEAQ (reference sequence). CDR3 DNA sequence: TGTGCCAGCATAGGCCAGGGGAATATTGGCAATTCACCCCTCCACTTT. Its translation is CASIGQGNIGNSPLHF.

Ten or more counts support this clonotype. The V call is TRBV28, the J call TRBJ2-3, with D unresolved. V dropped 2 bases and J dropped 2 bases, with 8 bases sitting between them. CDR3 size: 14 residues. Looked up from germline, CDR1 is MDHEN and CDR2 is SYDVKM. The CDR3 loop reads CASSLGSITDTQYF. Here the CDR3 DNA reads TGTGCCAGCAGTTTAGGTTCCATCACAGATACGCAGTATTTT.

This chain links TRBV11-1 with TRBJ2-3; either TRBD1 or TRBD2 may supply D (5 bases each). This CDR3 is built from 19 residues. Looked up from germline, CDR1 is SGHAT and CDR2 is FQDESV (reference sequence). Trimming shortened V by 4 bases and J by 5 bases, and 28 bases separated the two germline ends. For the CDR3, the DNA is TGTGCCAGCAGCTCTGGGGGAAGCTTTGTTGGAGCCCGCTTAGATACGCAGTATTTT. Amino acid sequence: CASSSGGSFVGARLDTQYF.

This chain connects TRBV7-8 to TRBJ2-3; 8 nucleotides agree with TRBD2. CDR1 and CDR2 (germline): SGHVS, FQNEAQ. J lost 2 bases, V lost 4 bases, and 8 bases had no gene match. This CDR3 contains 16 residues. CDR3 amino acids: CASSYVLADDTDTQYF. The CDR3 coding sequence is TGTGCCAGCAGCTATGTACTAGCGGACGACACAGATACGCAGTATTTT.

The rearrangement links TRBV6-1 to TRBJ2-2, with D maybe TRBD2 (5 bases). V was shortened by 4 bases and J by 8 bases, with 14 bases between the two germline ends. This CDR3 comprises 14 residues. Germline loops: CDR1 MNHNS, CDR2 SASEGT. The CDR3 nucleotides read TGTGCCAGCAGTGTGATAGCGATCACTGGGGAGCTGTTTTTT. This codes for CASSVIAITGELFF.

This clonotype was counted a single time. One end of the junction does not line up with germline, which may come from a read error. The chain is built from TRBV12-3 or TRBV12-4 and TRBJ2-1, with D tentatively TRBD1 (7 bases). This CDR3 contains 15 residues. The CDR3 reads CVSRGAGRTCNEQSF. The CDR3 nucleotides read TGTGTCAGCAGGGGGGCAGGGCGGACCTGCAATGAGCAGTCCTTC.

This chain links TRBV29-1 with TRBJ2-3; maybe TRBD2 (5 bases). Per germline, CDR1 SQVTM and CDR2 ANQGSEA. This CDR3 is built from 15 residues. V was clipped by 6 bases and J by 5 bases, with 21 bases between them. The CDR3 DNA is TGCAGCGTCGAGGGCGGTGCCGGCATCATAGATACGCAGTATTTT. As protein: CSVEGGAGIIDTQYF.

CDR3 loop: CASNGWTGVTYEQYF. CDR3 DNA: TGCGCCAGCAACGGATGGACAGGGGTGACCTACGAGCAGTACTTC. The chain couples TRBV5-1 to TRBJ2-7, with 9 positions matching TRBD1. Germline-derived CDR1 and CDR2 are SGHRS and YFSETQ. The CDR3 is 15 amino acids. V lost 6 bases, J lost 2 bases, and 9 bases stayed unmatched. The complete variable domain, with remaining parts taken from reference TRBV5-1 and TRBJ2-7, reads KAGVTQTPRYLIKTRGQQVTLSCSPISGHRSVSWYQQTPGQGLQFLFEYFSETQRNKGNFPGRFSGRQFSNSRSEMNVSTLELGDSALYLCASNGWTGVTYEQYFGPGTRLTVT.

To note about this clonotype: One junction end disagrees with the germline gene, perhaps due to a read error. The chain combines TRBV4-1 with TRBJ1-5; D ambiguous. The CDR3 covers 14 residues. The germline CDR1 and CDR2 sequences are MGHRA and YSYEKL. The CDR3 DNA follows: TGCGCCAGCAACCAAGAACGGAGCACCCATCCCCAGCATTTT. Encoded protein: CASNQERSTHPQHF.

V and J are TRBV11-2 and TRBJ2-2; D ambiguous. This CDR3 contains 13 residues. Per the germline V gene, CDR1 is SGHAT and CDR2 is FQNNGV. The ends were cut back, 0 bases at V and 11 bases at J, with 10 bases in the middle. CDR3 sequence: CASSLESHTELFF. CDR3 DNA sequence: TGTGCCAGCAGCTTAGAGAGTCACACCGAGCTGTTTTTT.

J is TRBJ1-1 and V is TRBV12-3 or TRBV12-4; 7 bases are a match to TRBD1. The CDR3 is 14 amino acids. Losses at the gene ends were 4 bases for V and 2 bases for J; bases not matched to a gene: 4. This CDR3 is CASSSGTDNTEAFF. CDR3 coding DNA: TGTGCCAGCAGTTCCGGGACAGATAACACTGAAGCTTTCTTT.

This rearrangement joins TRBV29-1 to TRBJ2-3; weak D call: TRBD2 (5 bases). The ends were cut back, 8 bases at V and 15 bases at J, with 24 bases in the middle. Germline assignment: CDR1 SQVTM and CDR2 ANQGSEA. This CDR3 is 12 amino acids long. CDR3 residues: CSPGASTDRHYF. The CDR3 DNA is TGCAGCCCCGGCGCTAGCACAGATAGGCATTATTTT.

Details on this clonotype: One base away lies a much larger clone, so this may be a sequencing read error. The chain carries TRBV2 and TRBJ2-5; D possibly corresponds to TRBD2 (5 bases). This CDR3 has 14 amino acids. Germline-derived CDR1 and CDR2 are SNHLY and FYNNEI. V was cut by 4 bases and J by 2 bases, with 11 bases left in between. Here the CDR3 reads CASSAWTRQETQYF. Written as DNA, the CDR3 is TGTGCCAGCAGTGCCTGGACTCGACAAGAGACCCAGTACTTC.

The chain uses TRBV7-8 and TRBJ2-5; D is uncertain. The CDR3 consists of 13 residues. CDR1 SGHVS and CDR2 FQNEAQ come from the germline V gene. The V gene lost 8 bases and the J gene lost 5 bases, with 15 bases spanning the gap. The CDR3 DNA reads as TGTGCCAGCTTATACCCCTTAGGCGAGACCCAGTACTTC. Its translation: CASLYPLGETQYF.